Shown below are 21 T cell receptor beta chains from a single sample sequenced in a study of human T cells and chemical hapten exposure. The time point denotes: pre-sensitization, week 0. Documented treatment: therapeutic diphenylcyclopropenone sensitization with weekly scalp DPC. TCRdb redid the calling of the RACE reads with MiXCR, one entry per CDR3 protein. The repertoire holds around 350,000 distinct CDR3 sequences, with approximately 5.8% as singletons. Sequencing used whole blood, obtained in connection with sensitization to the hapten diphenylcyclopropenone (DPC). The receptors were sampled from a woman younger than 35 with alopecia areata. Some clones in this sample may be carry-over from other donors' samples.

This chain links TRBV20-1 with TRBJ1-4; the match to TRBD1 covers 8 bases. The CDR3 is made up of 14 amino acids. V was clipped by 4 bases and J by 6 bases; unmatched bases: 7. In germline, CDR1 is DFQATT, CDR2 SNEGSKA (reference sequence). The CDR3 is CSAIDRGRDEKLFF. The CDR3, as DNA: TGCAGTGCTATCGACAGGGGTCGGGATGAAAAACTGTTTTTT.

This clonotype turned up a few times. The rearrangement links TRBV7-2 to TRBJ1-6; D is undetermined. CDR1 and CDR2 from the germline V gene are SGHTA and FQGNSA. The V end was cut by 4 bases, the J end by 6 bases, with 13 bases between. This CDR3 comprises 15 residues. The CDR3 protein is CASSYFRSRNSPLHF. The CDR3 bases are TGTGCCAGCAGCTACTTTCGGAGCCGTAATTCACCCCTCCACTTT. The whole variable domain, filled in from reference TRBV7-2 and TRBJ1-6, reads GAGVSQSPSNKVTEKGKDVELRCDPISGHTALYWYRQSLGQGLEFLIYFQGNSAPDKSGLPSDRFSAERTGGSVSTLTIQRTQQEDSAVYLCASSYFRSRNSPLHFGNGTRLTVT.

This clonotype was seen at least ten times. The chain links TRBV29-1 to TRBJ1-2, with 8 bases fitting TRBD1. V trimming: 6 bases; J trimming: 2 bases; junction bases outside the gene matches: 11. This CDR3 has 15 amino acids. Germline values: CDR1 SQVTM, CDR2 ANQGSEA. CDR3 in amino acids: CSVALWPGGNYGYTF. Written as DNA, the CDR3 is TGCAGCGTGGCCCTTTGGCCAGGGGGCAACTATGGCTACACCTTC.

This clonotype was seen more than once but under ten times. V gene TRBV13 combines with J gene TRBJ2-2, with D unresolved. The CDR3 runs 16 residues. V dropped 4 bases and J dropped 5 bases, with 17 bases sitting between them. Germline CDR1 is PRHDT and CDR2 is FYEKMQ (reference sequence). Here the CDR3 DNA reads TGTGCCAGCAGCTCGATTGACACTGTTCGAACCGGGGAGCTGTTTTTT. Translated: CASSSIDTVRTGELFF.

This clonotype was seen a few times. V usage is TRBV12-3 or TRBV12-4 and J usage is TRBJ1-1, with a possible D match to TRBD1 (5 bases). CDR3 size: 15 residues. Trimming stripped 6 bases from V and 0 bases from J, with 14 bases between. CDR3 region: CASSPPGRLNTEAFF. The DNA for the CDR3 is TGTGCCAGCAGCCCACCGGGGCGGTTGAACACTGAAGCTTTCTTT.

This clonotype was counted ten times or more. V usage is TRBV7-2 and J usage is TRBJ1-1, with 8 nucleotides matching TRBD1. CDR1 SGHTA and CDR2 FQGNSA come from the germline V gene. J lost 4 bases, V lost 3 bases, and 4 bases had no gene match. The CDR3 extends over 14 amino acids. The CDR3 sequence: CASSFRTGGTEAFF. Written as DNA, the CDR3 is TGTGCCAGCAGCTTCCGTACAGGGGGCACTGAAGCTTTCTTT.

This clonotype showed up just a few times. J is TRBJ1-2 and V is TRBV12-5; D unresolved. V lost 1 base, J lost 6 bases, and 12 bases lay in between. CDR1 LGHNT and CDR2 FRNRAP come from the germline V gene. The CDR3 length is 14 residues. CDR3 sequence: CASGLDPLRDGYTF. CDR3 DNA sequence: TGTGCTAGTGGTTTGGACCCCCTGAGGGATGGCTACACCTTC.

This clonotype was counted ten times or more. CDR3 amino acids: CASTNRDIDQETQYF. The CDR3 nucleotides are TGCGCCAGCACGAACCGGGACATCGACCAAGAGACCCAGTACTTC. This chain connects TRBV5-1 to TRBJ2-5; D might be TRBD1 (6 bases). This CDR3 contains 15 residues. Per the germline V gene, CDR1 is SGHRS and CDR2 is YFSETQ. V lost 6 bases to trimming and J lost 0 bases, with 15 bases between them.

At least ten counts were recorded for this clonotype. The chain employs TRBV12-3 or TRBV12-4 and TRBJ2-2, with TRBD1 as a possible D gene (6 bases). This CDR3 is 16 amino acids long. V was cut by 7 bases and J by 1 base, with 16 bases left in between. The CDR3 DNA reads TGTGCCAGCACTTCCTCCGGGACAATGAACACCGGGGAGCTGTTTTTT. It codes for CASTSSGTMNTGELFF.

This clonotype has ten or more counts. This sequence joins TRBV7-3 and TRBJ1-3; tentatively, D is TRBD1 (5 bases). Trimming pared 6 bases from V and 0 bases from J, leaving 12 bases between. The CDR3 covers 15 residues. Germline V lookup: CDR1 SGHTA, CDR2 FQGTGA. CDR3 in DNA: TGTGCCAGCAGTTTCGACAGTATCTCTGGAAACACCATATATTTT. This encodes CASSFDSISGNTIYF.

The J gene is TRBJ2-3, the V gene TRBV6-5; D is possibly TRBD2 (6 bases). Germline assignment: CDR1 MNHEY and CDR2 SVGAGI. The ends were cut back, 4 bases at V and 2 bases at J, with 16 bases in the middle. The CDR3 runs 16 residues. The CDR3 DNA sequence: TGTGCCAGCAGTTCAGAAGCGCGGGGATACACAGATACGCAGTATTTT. Protein sequence: CASSSEARGYTDTQYF.

This clonotype has a handful of counts. The chain is built from TRBV7-8 and TRBJ1-1, with a weak D call TRBD1 (5 bases). Germline V gives CDR1 SGHVS, CDR2 FQNEAQ. CDR3 length: 13 residues. V was shortened by 1 base and J by 6 bases, with 9 bases between the two germline ends. DNA of the CDR3: TGTGCCAGCAGCTTAGTGTGGGGGGCTGAAGCTTTCTTT. It specifies CASSLVWGAEAFF. The variable domain in full, completed from reference TRBV7-8 and TRBJ1-1, reads GAGVSQSPRYKVAKRGQDVALRCDPISGHVSLFWYQQALGQGPEFLTYFQNEAQLDKSGLPSDRFFAERPEGSVSTLKIQRTQQEDSAVYLCASSLVWGAEAFFGQGTRLTVV.

The chain combines TRBV3-1 with TRBJ1-1, with a weak D call TRBD1 (5 bases). Germline lookup yields CDR1 LGHDT and CDR2 YNNKEL (reference sequence). The CDR3 is 13 amino acids. Trimming removed 4 bases at V and 5 bases at J, with 11 bases between. CDR3 nucleotide sequence: TGTGCCAGCAGCCTATTCAGGGTTACTGAAGCTTTCTTT. Amino acid sequence: CASSLFRVTEAFF.

The rearrangement joins TRBV4-2 to TRBJ1-5; a weak D match, TRBD1 (5 bases). V shed 1 base and J shed 0 bases, with 10 bases lying between them. This CDR3 comprises 16 residues. Germline values: CDR1 LGHNA, CDR2 YNFKEQ. The CDR3, as DNA: TGTGCCAGCAGCCAAGGGCAGGGCTTTAGCAATCAGCCCCAGCATTTT. It codes for CASSQGQGFSNQPQHF.

The chain is built from TRBV13 and TRBJ2-3; D is ambiguous. The length of the CDR3 is 13 residues. Trimming took off 2 bases at V and 7 bases at J, with 10 bases between the two ends. CDR1 and CDR2 (germline): PRHDT, FYEKMQ (reference sequence). The CDR3 sequence is CASSLMAPHTQYF. CDR3 nucleotide sequence: TGTGCCAGCAGCTTAATGGCCCCCCATACGCAGTATTTT.

This clonotype has at least ten counts. V gene TRBV20-1 combines with J gene TRBJ2-3; D unclear. The CDR3 is made up of 11 amino acids. CDR1 is DFQATT and CDR2 is SNEGSKA in the germline V gene (reference sequence). Between the trimmed V and J ends, which lost 3 bases and 5 bases, there was a span of 6 bases. CDR3 coding DNA: TGCAGTGCTAGGGGCAGAGATACGCAGTATTTT. Translated: CSARGRDTQYF.

This clonotype was picked up many times. V usage is TRBV10-3 and J usage is TRBJ2-7; unclear D gene. Germline V gives CDR1 ENHRY, CDR2 SYGVKD. Between the trimmed V and J ends, which lost 4 bases and 2 bases, there was a span of 9 bases. The CDR3 spans 13 residues. The CDR3 DNA is TGTGCCATCAGTGTTGACGGTGCCTACGAGCAGTACTTC. Protein: CAISVDGAYEQYF.

CDR3 DNA sequence: TGTGCCAGCAGCCCTTGGACGGGCGGGCTATCTGGAAACACCATATATTTT. Residues: CASSPWTGGLSGNTIYF. The chain has TRBV7-2 and TRBJ1-3; D ambiguous. The CDR3 loop spans 17 amino acids. From germline, CDR1 is SGHTA and CDR2 FQGNSA. Trimming pared 5 bases from V and 1 base from J, leaving 18 bases between.

This clonotype occurred many times. This chain uses TRBV19 with TRBJ1-2, with TRBD1 as a possible D gene (5 bases). The CDR3 spans 15 residues. The ends were cut back, 3 bases at V and 4 bases at J, with 15 bases in the middle. Looked up from germline, CDR1 is LNHDA and CDR2 is SQIVND (reference sequence). CDR3 loop: CASSMGDVLLYGYTF. The CDR3 region has the DNA TGTGCCAGTAGTATGGGGGACGTCCTACTCTATGGCTACACCTTC.

In this sample, this clonotype turned up many times. The chain combines TRBV5-1 with TRBJ2-3; D unclear. V was trimmed by 4 bases and J by 4 bases, leaving 28 bases between them. Per germline, CDR1 SGHRS and CDR2 YFSETQ. The CDR3 runs to 19 residues. The CDR3 here is CASSIGSRPSLMDPDTQYF. The CDR3 DNA is TGCGCCAGCAGCATCGGTTCCCGGCCCTCCCTGATGGACCCAGATACGCAGTATTTT. The whole variable domain, remainder taken from reference TRBV5-1 and TRBJ2-3, is KAGVTQTPRYLIKTRGQQVTLSCSPISGHRSVSWYQQTPGQGLQFLFEYFSETQRNKGNFPGRFSGRQFSNSRSEMNVSTLELGDSALYLCASSIGSRPSLMDPDTQYFGPGTRLTVL.

The sample holds a few counts of this clonotype. The chain has TRBV11-2 and TRBJ2-1; the D is unclear. There are 12 residues in the CDR3. V was shortened by 0 bases and J by 8 bases, with 5 bases between the two germline ends. The V gene's germline CDR1 is SGHAT and CDR2 FQNNGV. CDR3 bases: TGTGCCAGCAGCTTAGAGGTCCATGAGCAGTTCTTC. It translates to CASSLEVHEQFF.